This TCR beta chain was captured in a study of blood T cell repertoires in COVID-19. On the study more broadly: Italy, Spain and the United States were the sources of the convalescent and acute COVID-19 samples. In each case, the material was cDNA or gDNA derived from T cells, B-cell-depleted T cells, or PBMCs.

In the original processing: Reference gene primer amplification yielded estimated nucleated cell counts. The assay was immunoSEQ multiplex PCR, and TCRdb's table has in-frame clones only and misses some. That table furnishes V, J and clone size, whereas the DNA furnished D and trimming. This sample has about 250,000 clones, with approximately 82% found just once. The CDR3 runs 17 residues. Trimming took 4 bases from V and 1 from J, leaving 18 bases between them. Germline V lookup: CDR1 LGHDT, CDR2 YNNKEL (reference sequence). Sequenced input: peripheral blood. This chain connects TRBV3-1 (or the pseudogene TRBV3-2) to TRBJ2-3; D gene uncertain. This clonotype was obtained from a woman of 80 years or more with active or convalescent COVID-19. Here the CDR3 DNA reads TGTGCCAGCAGCCCAGCGAGTTCGGTGGTAGGCACAGATACGCAGTATTTT. This translates into CASSPASSVVGTDTQYF.